The 28 T cell receptor beta chains listed next were all sequenced from one sample in a study of CD8 T cells in ankylosing spondylitis. One entry per CDR3 protein results from TCRdb running MiXCR on the 5' RACE reads. The sample has around 140,000 distinct CDR3 sequences, about an eighth seen once. Sample: blood, either unsorted or a sorted T cell fraction (not recorded which). Receptors originate from a female donor with ankylosing spondylitis or in good health (not recorded which).

This clonotype occurred many times. The chain uses TRBV20-1 and TRBJ1-5; 10 nucleotides align to TRBD1. Germline V gene data show CDR1 as DFQATT and CDR2 as SNEGSKA (reference sequence). This CDR3 is built from 14 residues. V shed 4 bases and J 1 base; nucleotides not matched to a gene: 1. The CDR3 is CSAKGQGSNQPQHF. As DNA, the CDR3 is TGCAGTGCTAAGGGACAGGGGAGCAATCAGCCCCAGCATTTT.

This clonotype was counted ten times or more. The rearrangement links TRBV20-1 to TRBJ2-1; D is perhaps TRBD1 or TRBD2 (7 bases each). The germline V gene encodes CDR1 DFQATT and CDR2 SNEGSKA (reference sequence). The CDR3 runs 17 residues. The V and J ends lost 0 bases and 0 bases respectively, with 15 bases between them. CDR3 amino acids: CSARDKAGGGSYNEQFF. CDR3 nucleotide sequence: TGCAGTGCTAGAGATAAAGCAGGGGGGGGCTCCTACAATGAGCAGTTCTTC.

This clonotype showed up many times. This chain links TRBV7-8 with TRBJ2-1, with D uncertain. Per the germline V gene, CDR1 is SGHVS and CDR2 is FQNEAQ. The V gene lost 1 base and the J gene lost 5 bases, with 6 bases spanning the gap. The CDR3 is 13 residues long. The CDR3 loop is CASSLGLDNEQFF. CDR3 nucleotides: TGTGCCAGCAGCTTAGGTCTAGACAATGAGCAGTTCTTC.

V gene TRBV20-1 combines with J gene TRBJ2-3; weak D call: TRBD2 (6 bases). Germline CDR1 is DFQATT and CDR2 is SNEGSKA (reference sequence). The CDR3 loop spans 16 amino acids. V was shortened by 0 bases and J by 1 base, with 14 bases between the two germline ends. The chain's CDR3 is CSARDWGGQGTDTQYF. CDR3 DNA sequence: TGCAGTGCTAGAGATTGGGGAGGCCAGGGCACAGATACGCAGTATTTT.

This clonotype was found a few times. The rearrangement links TRBV20-1 to TRBJ2-7, with D possibly being TRBD2 (7 bases). V gave up 3 bases and J gave up 3 bases, with 15 bases separating them. The germline V gene has CDR1 DFQATT and CDR2 SNEGSKA (reference sequence). The CDR3 extends over 14 amino acids. For the CDR3, the DNA is TGCAGTGCTAGGTCTGGGGGGGCCCACTACGAGCAGTACTTC. Translated: CSARSGGAHYEQYF.

The genes are TRBV5-1 and TRBJ2-7, with 10 bases lining up with TRBD1. CDR3 size: 16 residues. Trimming removed 0 bases from V and 5 bases from J; junction bases left unmatched: 8. In germline, CDR1 is SGHRS, CDR2 YFSETQ. This chain's CDR3 is CASSLVETGGFDEQYF. CDR3 DNA sequence: TGCGCCAGCAGCTTGGTTGAGACAGGGGGCTTCGACGAGCAGTACTTC.

This chain connects TRBV25-1 to TRBJ2-1; 13 bases map to TRBD2. The trim removed 5 bases at V and 5 bases at J, leaving 9 bases unmatched. Germline CDR1 is MGHDK and CDR2 is SYGVNS. The CDR3 has 17 residues. The CDR3 protein is CASSRRLAGGLHNEQFF. The CDR3 coding sequence is TGTGCCAGCAGTCGCAGACTAGCGGGGGGTCTCCACAATGAGCAGTTCTTC.

This clonotype was observed at least ten times. The chain is built from TRBV29-1 and TRBJ1-2; TRBD1 aligns across 7 bases. V trimming: 7 bases; J trimming: 7 bases; junction bases outside the gene matches: 6. This CDR3 has 11 residues. Germline assignment: CDR1 SQVTM and CDR2 ANQGSEA. The CDR3 reads CSADRVGGYTF. CDR3 bases: TGCAGCGCCGACAGGGTTGGTGGCTACACCTTC.

The rearrangement joins TRBV12-3 or TRBV12-4 to TRBJ2-5; 12 bases map to TRBD1. Germline trimming cut 8 bases from V and 5 bases from J; bases unmatched to any gene: 9. This CDR3 region has 15 residues. CDR3 residues: CASARGTGGSETQYF. The CDR3 DNA reads TGTGCCAGCGCCCGCGGGACAGGGGGCTCGGAGACCCAGTACTTC.

This clonotype showed up many times. The rearrangement uses TRBV12-3 or TRBV12-4 and TRBJ1-5, with D unclear. The V gene lost 6 bases and the J gene lost 9 bases, with 12 bases spanning the gap. This CDR3 has 12 amino acids. The CDR3 nucleotides read TGTGCCAGCAGCCCGAGAGTTGTGCCCCAGCATTTT. This gives the protein CASSPRVVPQHF.

This clonotype was detected ten times or more. CDR3 residues: CASSLRGRDGYTF. The CDR3, as DNA: TGTGCCAGCAGCTTACGGGGAAGGGATGGCTACACCTTC. J is TRBJ1-2 and V is TRBV7-9; D uncertain. The germline V gene has CDR1 SEHNR and CDR2 FQNEAQ (reference sequence). This CDR3 has 13 residues. V was trimmed by 2 bases and J by 6 bases, leaving 10 bases between them.

This clonotype came up many times. This sequence joins TRBV7-2 and TRBJ1-2; TRBD1 agrees at 7 bases. The CDR3 contains 16 residues. The germline V gene encodes CDR1 SGHTA and CDR2 FQGNSA. V lost 1 base, J lost 7 bases, and 12 bases stayed unmatched. The chain's CDR3 is CASSLGTGWDFGGYTF. As DNA, the CDR3 is TGTGCCAGCAGCTTAGGGACAGGATGGGATTTCGGTGGCTACACCTTC.

This clonotype was seen a few times. This sequence joins TRBV29-1 and TRBJ1-2, with TRBD1 as a possible D gene (6 bases). Germline CDR1 reads SQVTM; CDR2 reads ANQGSEA. V shed 8 bases and J shed 5 bases, with 15 bases lying between them. CDR3 length: 12 residues. The CDR3 sequence: CSTPGEYYGYTF. For the CDR3, the DNA is TGCAGCACCCCAGGGGAATATTATGGCTACACCTTC.

This clonotype was observed many times. The chain links TRBV12-3 or TRBV12-4 to TRBJ2-1; no firm D call. The CDR3 spans 12 residues. Trimming pared 5 bases from V and 9 bases from J, leaving 11 bases between. The CDR3: CASSPRPGEQFF. The CDR3 coding sequence is TGTGCCAGCAGTCCCCGACCTGGTGAGCAGTTCTTC.

This clonotype was detected ten times or more. This sequence joins TRBV6-2 or TRBV6-3 and TRBJ1-2; 8 bases line up with TRBD1. The CDR3 sequence is 14 residues long. CDR1 is MNHEY and CDR2 is SVGEGT in the germline V gene. V gave up 8 bases and J gave up 4 bases; unmatched junction bases: 9. CDR3 in DNA: TGTGCCAGCCTCGTCGACAGGGGTGCCTATGGCTACACCTTC. Amino acids: CASLVDRGAYGYTF.

This clonotype has just a few counts. The chain combines TRBV18 with TRBJ2-7, with unresolved D. Looked up from germline, CDR1 is KGHSH and CDR2 is LQKENI. The V end was cut by 4 bases, the J end by 5 bases, with 12 bases between. The CDR3 runs 13 residues. The CDR3 is CASSRPSWNEQYF. As DNA, the CDR3 is TGTGCCAGCTCACGGCCTAGTTGGAACGAGCAGTACTTC.

This clonotype was observed many times. The chain combines TRBV5-6 with TRBJ2-1, with a tentative D call TRBD1 (6 bases). This CDR3 has 13 residues. Germline assignment: CDR1 SGHDT and CDR2 YYEEEE. Trimming took 3 bases from V and 13 from J, leaving 17 bases between them. The CDR3: CASSSPDRPTQFF. The CDR3 DNA follows: TGTGCCAGCAGCTCGCCCGACAGGCCTACTCAGTTCTTC. The entire variable domain, with the rest obtained from reference TRBV5-6 and TRBJ2-1, is as follows: DAGVTQSPTHLIKTRGQQVTLRCSPKSGHDTVSWYQQALGQGPQFIFQYYEEEERQRGNFPDRFSGHQFPNYSSELNVNALLLGDSALYLCASSSPDRPTQFFGPGTRLTVL.

The V gene is TRBV11-2, the J gene TRBJ2-1, with D hard to call. Per the germline V gene, CDR1 is SGHAT and CDR2 is FQNNGV. This CDR3 is built from 16 residues. V gave up 3 bases and J gave up 0 bases, with 12 bases separating them. CDR3 loop: CASSFRAPSSYNEQFF. DNA for the CDR3: TGTGCCAGCAGCTTCCGGGCGCCGAGCTCCTACAATGAGCAGTTCTTC.

This clonotype was recorded at least ten times. V and J are TRBV29-1 and TRBJ1-2, with 9 bases fitting TRBD1. Germline CDR1 and CDR2: SQVTM and ANQGSEA. This CDR3 has 12 residues. V trimming: 4 bases; J trimming: 8 bases; junction bases outside the gene matches: 5. CDR3 nucleotides: TGCAGCGTTGTTCGACAGGGGGGAGGCTACACCTTC. It yields the protein CSVVRQGGGYTF.

This clonotype was seen many times. The chain has TRBV7-2 and TRBJ2-5, with TRBD1 matching 8 bases. The CDR3 contains 19 residues. Germline trimming cut 4 bases from V and 3 bases from J; bases unmatched to any gene: 19. The germline gives CDR1 SGHTA, CDR2 FQGNSA. In DNA form, the CDR3 reads TGTGCCAGCAGCTCGACCGCTTATGGACAGGGCTCAGCCAAAGAGACCCAGTACTTC. It encodes CASSSTAYGQGSAKETQYF. The complete variable domain, with remaining parts taken from reference TRBV7-2 and TRBJ2-5, reads GAGVSQSPSNKVTEKGKDVELRCDPISGHTALYWYRQSLGQGLEFLIYFQGNSAPDKSGLPSDRFSAERTGGSVSTLTIQRTQQEDSAVYLCASSSTAYGQGSAKETQYFGPGTRLLVL.

Ten or more counts support this clonotype. J is TRBJ2-7 and V is TRBV12-3 or TRBV12-4; D may be TRBD1 (6 bases). This CDR3 region has 17 residues. V dropped 2 bases and J dropped 1 base, with 18 bases sitting between them. CDR3 protein: CASSLYRAGQSSYEQYF. DNA of the CDR3: TGTGCCAGCAGTTTATACCGCGCCGGACAGAGTTCCTACGAGCAGTACTTC.

This clonotype was observed at least ten times. The genes are TRBV14 and TRBJ2-7, with a tentative D call TRBD2 (6 bases). Germline CDR1 SGHDN, CDR2 FVKESK. This CDR3 region has 16 residues. V was clipped by 1 base and J by 1 base, with 14 bases between them. CDR3 DNA sequence: TGTGCCAGCAGCCAAGGGCCAGGCGGGGTGTCCTACGAGCAGTACTTC. It encodes CASSQGPGGVSYEQYF.

This clonotype was detected many times. This chain links TRBV29-1 with TRBJ1-2; D may be TRBD1 (5 bases). Looked up from germline, CDR1 is SQVTM and CDR2 is ANQGSEA. CDR3 size: 13 residues. V lost 6 bases to trimming and J lost 0 bases, with 11 bases between them. CDR3 sequence reads: CSVVGPTNYGYTF. The CDR3 DNA reads as TGCAGCGTCGTGGGGCCTACTAACTATGGCTACACCTTC.

This clonotype was recorded many times. The chain recombines TRBV5-1 with TRBJ1-2; 8 bases fit TRBD1. Losses at the gene ends were 2 bases for V and 6 bases for J; bases not matched to a gene: 6. The CDR3 sequence is 14 residues long. Germline V gene sequence: CDR1 SGHRS, CDR2 YFSETQ. In DNA, the CDR3 is TGCGCCAGCAGCTTTGGACAGGGAGGAAATGGCTACACCTTC. It translates to CASSFGQGGNGYTF.

V usage is TRBV5-1 and J usage is TRBJ2-2; tentative D call: TRBD1 (6 bases). Looked up from germline, CDR1 is SGHRS and CDR2 is YFSETQ. This CDR3 has 15 amino acids. V lost 3 bases, J lost 4 bases, and 13 bases lay in between. CDR3 loop: CASSSVTGSTGELFF. DNA of the CDR3: TGCGCCAGCAGCTCGGTCACAGGGAGCACCGGGGAGCTGTTTTTT.

The sample holds a few counts of this clonotype. The chain combines TRBV4-1 with TRBJ2-3; D not resolved. The CDR3 extends over 15 amino acids. Germline lookup yields CDR1 MGHRA and CDR2 YSYEKL. With 3 bases removed from V and 3 bases from J, the gap between germline ends came to 13 bases. The CDR3 sequence: CASSHSADGTDTQYF. The CDR3 region has the DNA TGCGCCAGCAGCCACTCAGCAGACGGAACAGATACGCAGTATTTT.

This clonotype was observed a handful of times. The J gene is TRBJ1-2, the V gene TRBV7-2; D possibly corresponds to TRBD1 (5 bases). CDR1 is SGHTA and CDR2 is FQGNSA in the germline V gene. The CDR3 spans 15 residues. Trimming cost V 3 bases and J 1 base, with 12 bases left between them. As DNA, the CDR3 is TGTGCCAGCAGCTTGAGGGGAGGGGATAACTATGGCTACACCTTC. Its translation is CASSLRGGDNYGYTF.

This clonotype has ten or more counts. This sequence joins TRBV5-5 and TRBJ2-1; D is unclear. CDR1 and CDR2 from the germline V gene are SGHKS and YYEKEE (reference sequence). CDR3 length: 15 amino acids. Trimming cost V 4 bases and J 0 bases, with 11 bases left between them. CDR3 DNA sequence: TGTGCCAGCAGCCGTGTCGCGAGCTCCTACAATGAGCAGTTCTTC. Protein product: CASSRVASSYNEQFF.